This T cell receptor (beta chain) was identified in a study of T cells expressing NK-cell markers. Study in general: It was sorted CD3+CD56+NKG2C+, CD3+CD56+NKG2C- and CD3+CD56-NKG2C+ T cells that supplied the TCR beta repertoires.

A 5'RACE template switching approach incorporating UMIs was used to make TCR beta cDNA. TCRdb re-analyzed the 5' RACE reads; it lists each CDR3 protein once, without DNA. The ten most abundant clones cover approximately 6.8% of a sample with almost 450,000 distinct CDR3 sequences. The TCR comes from a woman between 18 and 75 years old in good health. The source material was blood T cells: a sorted CD56 or NKG2C T cell subset, CD4+ or CD8+ T cells, or bulk PBMC T cells (not recorded which).

The CDR3 sequence: CASSLALAAGELFF. This chain links TRBV7-9 with TRBJ2-2. Per germline, CDR1 SEHNR and CDR2 FQNEAQ (reference sequence). The CDR3 loop spans 14 amino acids.